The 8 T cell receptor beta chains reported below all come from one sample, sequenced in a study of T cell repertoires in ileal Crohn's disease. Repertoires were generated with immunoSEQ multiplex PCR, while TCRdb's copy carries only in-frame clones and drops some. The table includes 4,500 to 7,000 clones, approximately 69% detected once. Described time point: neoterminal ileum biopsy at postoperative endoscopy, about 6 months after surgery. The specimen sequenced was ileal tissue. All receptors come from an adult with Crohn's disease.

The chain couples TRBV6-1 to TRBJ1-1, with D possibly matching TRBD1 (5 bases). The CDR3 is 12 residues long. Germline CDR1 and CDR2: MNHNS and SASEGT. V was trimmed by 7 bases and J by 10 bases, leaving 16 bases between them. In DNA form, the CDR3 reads TGTGCCAGCAACCTCGGAGGGGACGGAGCTTTCTTT. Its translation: CASNLGGDGAFF.

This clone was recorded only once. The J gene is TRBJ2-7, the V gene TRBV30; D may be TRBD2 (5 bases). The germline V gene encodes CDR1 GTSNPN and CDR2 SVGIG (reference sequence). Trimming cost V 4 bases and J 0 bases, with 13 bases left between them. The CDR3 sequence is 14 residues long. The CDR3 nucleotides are TGTGCCTGGACCCGAGGGTCCTTCTCCTACGAGCAGTACTTC. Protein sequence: CAWTRGSFSYEQYF.

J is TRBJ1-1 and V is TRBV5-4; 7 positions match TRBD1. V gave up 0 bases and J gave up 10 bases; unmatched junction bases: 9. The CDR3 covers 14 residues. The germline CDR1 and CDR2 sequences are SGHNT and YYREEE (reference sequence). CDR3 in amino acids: CASSLELVDRRAFF. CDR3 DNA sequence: TGTGCCAGCAGCTTGGAGTTAGTGGACAGGCGAGCTTTCTTT.

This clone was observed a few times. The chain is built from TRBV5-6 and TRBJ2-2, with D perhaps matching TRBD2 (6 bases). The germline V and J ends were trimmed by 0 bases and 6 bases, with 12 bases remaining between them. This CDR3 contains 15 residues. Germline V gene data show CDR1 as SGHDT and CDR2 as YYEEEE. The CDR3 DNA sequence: TGTGCCAGCAGCTTGGATGGCAGGAGGGCCGGGGAGCTGTTTTTT. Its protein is CASSLDGRRAGELFF.

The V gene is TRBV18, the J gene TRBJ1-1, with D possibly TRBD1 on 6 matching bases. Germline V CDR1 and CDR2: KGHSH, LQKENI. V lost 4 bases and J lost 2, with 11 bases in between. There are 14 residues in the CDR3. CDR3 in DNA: TGTGCCAGCTCACGGACGGACAGTAACACTGAAGCTTTCTTT. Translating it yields CASSRTDSNTEAFF.

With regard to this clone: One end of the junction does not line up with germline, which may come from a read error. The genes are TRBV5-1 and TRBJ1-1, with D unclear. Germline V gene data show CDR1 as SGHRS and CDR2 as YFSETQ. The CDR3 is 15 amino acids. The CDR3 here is CASSLAKVGVTEAFF. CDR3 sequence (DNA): TGTGCCAGCAGCTTGGCCAAGGTAGGAGTCACTGAAGCTTTCTTT.

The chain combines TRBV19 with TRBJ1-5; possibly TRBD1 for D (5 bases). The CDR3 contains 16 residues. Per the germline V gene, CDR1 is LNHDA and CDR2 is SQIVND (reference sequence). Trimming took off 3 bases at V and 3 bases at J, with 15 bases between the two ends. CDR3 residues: CASSIISGAVNQPQHF. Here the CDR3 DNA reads TGTGCCAGTAGTATTATTAGTGGGGCCGTCAATCAGCCCCAGCATTTT.

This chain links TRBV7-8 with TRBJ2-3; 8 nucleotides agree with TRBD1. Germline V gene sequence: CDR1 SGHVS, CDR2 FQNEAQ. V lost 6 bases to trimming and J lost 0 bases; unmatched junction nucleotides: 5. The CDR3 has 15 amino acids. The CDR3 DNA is TGTGCCAGCAGTTCCCAGGGGGCTAGCACAGATACGCAGTATTTT. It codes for CASSSQGASTDTQYF.